Following are 3 T cell receptor beta chains from one sample sequenced in a study of cytomegalovirus exposure and HLA in healthy donors (dated by TCRdb to the late 2010s). Receptor libraries were prepared by the immunoSEQ multiplex PCR assay. A mixture of 60 forward primers for TCR Vbeta segments and 13 reverse primers for TCR Jbeta segments was used in the multiplex PCR. The source is immuneACCESS, and TCRdb retained only in-frame sequences with V and J called. Part of the clones is not carried over; for the studies checked, unresolved V genes explain less than half of this, and the remainder is unexplained. This sample is represented by some 130,000 clones; roughly 82% of them were singletons. Of the sample, about 11% is held by the ten largest clones. Sequenced sample: PBMCs. The source is a male donor in good health and CMV-seropositive.

CDR3 loop: CASSLGREETQYF. CDR3 sequence (DNA): TGTGCCAGCAGTTTAGGTCGGGAAGAGACCCAGTACTTC. The V and J genes are TRBV28 and TRBJ2-5, with D unresolved. Trimming removed 2 bases from V and 3 bases from J, with 7 bases in between. This CDR3 has 13 residues. In germline, CDR1 is MDHEN, CDR2 SYDVKM.

This chain connects TRBV19 to TRBJ2-5, with 9 bases identical to TRBD2. Germline V gene lookup returns CDR1 LNHDA and CDR2 SQIVND (reference sequence). The V gene end was trimmed by 0 bases and the J gene end by 5 bases; junction bases not matched to a gene: 7. This CDR3 comprises 16 residues. The CDR3 spells CASSIDDSGSLETQYF. In DNA form, the CDR3 reads TGTGCCAGTAGTATAGACGATAGCGGGAGTTTGGAGACCCAGTACTTC.

The chain has TRBV7-3 and TRBJ2-3; 10 bases are shared with TRBD1. Germline V gene lookup returns CDR1 SGHTA and CDR2 FQGTGA. The CDR3 is 17 residues long. Unmatched junction bases numbered 5, after V lost 2 bases and J lost 0 bases. The CDR3 protein is CASSLGTGADSTDTQYF. CDR3 bases: TGTGCCAGCAGCTTAGGGACAGGGGCAGATAGCACAGATACGCAGTATTTT.